The sequence of this T cell receptor beta chain was determined in a study of cytomegalovirus exposure and HLA in healthy donors. A multiplex PCR was run with 60 Vbeta primers and 13 Jbeta primers. TCRdb's table, derived via immunoSEQ multiplex PCR, lists solely in-frame clones and lacks some. In the table there are some 120,000 clones, more than 60% of which are singletons. The CDR3 runs 13 residues. Germline V lookup: CDR1 SGHDT, CDR2 YYEEEE. V trimming: 4 bases; J trimming: 5 bases; junction bases outside the gene matches: 5. There are a few counts of this clone. V gene TRBV5-6 combines with J gene TRBJ1-1; 7 positions match TRBD1. The receptor comes from a man aged 25 to 40 in good health and CMV-seronegative. Sequenced input: PBMCs. The CDR3 sequence: CASSIEQGTEAFF. The CDR3 DNA reads as TGTGCCAGCAGCATCGAACAGGGGACTGAAGCTTTCTTT.